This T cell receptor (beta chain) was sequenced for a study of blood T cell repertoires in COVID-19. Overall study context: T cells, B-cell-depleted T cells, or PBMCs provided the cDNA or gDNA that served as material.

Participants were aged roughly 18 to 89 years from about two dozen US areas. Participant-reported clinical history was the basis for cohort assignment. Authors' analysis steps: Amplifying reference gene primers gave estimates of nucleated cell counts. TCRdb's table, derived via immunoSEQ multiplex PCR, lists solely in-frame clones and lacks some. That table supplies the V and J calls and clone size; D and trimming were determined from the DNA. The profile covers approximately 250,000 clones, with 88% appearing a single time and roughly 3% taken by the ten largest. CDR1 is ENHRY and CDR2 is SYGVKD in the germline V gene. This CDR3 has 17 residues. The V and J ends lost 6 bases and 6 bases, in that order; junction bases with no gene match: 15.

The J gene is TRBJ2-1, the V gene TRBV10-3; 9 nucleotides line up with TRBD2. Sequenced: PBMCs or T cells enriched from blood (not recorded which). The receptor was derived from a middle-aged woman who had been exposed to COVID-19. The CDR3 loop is CAISHSGGASTGNEQFF. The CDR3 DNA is TGTGCCATCAGCCATAGCGGGGGTGCCTCGACCGGCAATGAGCAGTTCTTC.